This T cell receptor beta chain was profiled in a study of CD8+CD57+ T cells in acquired aplastic anemia. Previously, flow cytometry had revealed CD8+CD57+ cell expansion in the patients chosen for sequencing. Whole-study results and caveats: Shared by patients and controls, 25 to 35 CD8+ CDR3s were abundant in patients.

Genomic DNA acted as the template from which TCR beta VDJ combination and CDR3 sequence profiling were carried out. Via MiXCR, TCRdb re-called the reads, giving one row per CDR3 protein. The sample yields about half a million distinct CDR3 sequences, 25% to 40% seen once. Germline assignment: CDR1 MNHEY and CDR2 SVGAGI. V gave up 2 bases and J gave up 2 bases, with 4 bases separating them. The CDR3 sequence is 13 residues long. This clonotype was recorded at least ten times. Its antigen remains unidentified. This clonotype originated in a human donor with aplastic anemia. The rearrangement links TRBV6-5 to TRBJ1-5, with unresolved D. The specimen was sorted CD4+, CD8+, or CD8+CD57+ T cells (not recorded which) from PBMCs. The CDR3 is CASSYDRNQPQHF. CDR3 coding DNA: TGTGCCAGCAGTTACGATCGCAATCAGCCCCAGCATTTT.